Following are 28 T cell receptor beta chains from one sample sequenced in a study of T cell responses to AZD1222 COVID-19 vaccine. Here immunoSEQ multiplex PCR was the method, and the copy in TCRdb shows in-frame clones only, minus some. This sample has 100,000 or so clones, with around 84% found just once. Sample: peripheral blood, taken on day 0 of AZD1222 vaccination. The origin of the receptors is an adult in good health.

Only one count was recorded for this clone. The gene calls are TRBV27 and TRBJ2-7; no definite D call. Deletions cut 6 bases from V and 7 bases from J, with 13 bases between. The CDR3 is 12 residues long. CDR1 is MNHEY and CDR2 is SMNVEV in the germline V gene (reference sequence). The CDR3 DNA follows: TGTGCCAGCAGCCCTCTAGGGTCGGAGCAGTACTTC. It codes for CASSPLGSEQYF.

This clone has at least ten counts. The CDR3 region is CASSLVGGRVPGNTIYF. CDR3 in DNA: TGTGCCAGCAGCTTAGTTGGAGGGAGAGTGCCTGGAAACACCATATATTTT. The chain combines TRBV7-2 with TRBJ1-3; D remains ambiguous. The CDR3 has 17 residues. Germline V gives CDR1 SGHTA, CDR2 FQGNSA. V lost 1 base, J lost 2 bases, and 15 bases lay in between.

This chain uses TRBV5-1 with TRBJ1-5; D remains unclear. The ends were cut back, 0 bases at V and 7 bases at J, with 8 bases in the middle. Germline CDR1 reads SGHRS; CDR2 reads YFSETQ. CDR3 length: 13 residues. CDR3 amino acids: CASSLAEGQPQHF. CDR3 DNA sequence: TGCGCCAGCAGCTTGGCCGAAGGACAGCCCCAGCATTTT.

The rearrangement joins TRBV28 to TRBJ1-6, with D possibly TRBD1 on 5 matching bases. Trimming took off 2 bases at V and 4 bases at J, with 15 bases between the two ends. Germline loops: CDR1 MDHEN, CDR2 SYDVKM. The CDR3 sequence is 17 residues long. The CDR3 sequence: CASSLKTDPLYNSPLHF. The CDR3 DNA reads TGTGCCAGCAGTTTAAAGACAGACCCCCTTTATAATTCACCCCTCCACTTT.

This chain links TRBV21-1 with TRBJ1-4; the DNA was not used to check the table's D call, TRBD1. TRBV21-1 is recorded as a pseudogene. The CDR3 has 21 amino acids. The CDR3 spells CASSRGTQLPPSIATNEKLFF. The CDR3 DNA is TGTGCCAGCAGCAGGGGGACACAACTACCACCATCAATTGCAACTAATGAAAAACTGTTTTTT.

This clone is a singleton in its sample. J is TRBJ2-7 and V is TRBV9; no definite D call. V shed 3 bases and J shed 3 bases, with 7 bases lying between them. This CDR3 has 12 residues. Germline V lookup: CDR1 SGDLS, CDR2 YYNGEE. The CDR3 reads CASSAPLYEQYF. The CDR3 DNA sequence: TGTGCCAGCAGCGCACCCCTCTACGAGCAGTACTTC.

Ten or more counts support this clone. This chain connects TRBV6-2 or TRBV6-3 to TRBJ2-3; 7 nucleotides match TRBD2. The V gene end was trimmed by 6 bases and the J gene end by 6 bases; junction bases not matched to a gene: 9. CDR3 length: 14 amino acids. CDR1 MNHEY and CDR2 SVGEGT come from the germline V gene. The CDR3 coding sequence is TGTGCCAGCAGCCTAGGACTAGTAGGCGATACGCAGTATTTT. This translates into CASSLGLVGDTQYF.

For the CDR3, the DNA is TGTGCCAGCAGTTTAAGTTTGTCTGGGGCCAACGTCCTGACTTTC. Translated: CASSLSLSGANVLTF. J is TRBJ2-6 and V is TRBV27; D is undetermined. This CDR3 comprises 15 residues. The germline V gene encodes CDR1 MNHEY and CDR2 SMNVEV (reference sequence). V gave up 2 bases and J gave up 1 base, with 6 bases separating them. Complete variable domain (other parts from reference TRBV27 and TRBJ2-6): EAQVTQNPRYLITVTGKKLTVTCSQNMNHEYMSWYRQDPGLGLRQIYYSMNVEVTDKGDVPEGYKVSRKEKRNFPLILESPSPNQTSLYFCASSLSLSGANVLTFGAGSRLTVL.

The chain employs TRBV27 and TRBJ2-1; unclear D gene. The CDR3 extends over 11 amino acids. From germline, CDR1 is MNHEY and CDR2 SMNVEV (reference sequence). The germline V and J ends were trimmed by 6 bases and 4 bases, with 4 bases remaining between them. The CDR3 region has the DNA TGTGCCAGCAGATTGTACAATGAGCAGTTCTTC. It translates to CASRLYNEQFF.

The chain joins TRBV7-2 to TRBJ2-7, with TRBD2 as a possible D gene (6 bases). V gave up 5 bases and J gave up 3 bases, with 14 bases separating them. The CDR3 runs 14 residues. CDR1 and CDR2 from the germline V gene are SGHTA and FQGNSA. CDR3 sequence: CASSPSRESYEQYF. CDR3 coding DNA: TGTGCCAGCAGCCCGAGCCGGGAGAGCTACGAGCAGTACTTC.

The chain links TRBV15 to TRBJ2-7, with a possible D match to TRBD2 (7 bases). V was trimmed by 1 base and J by 2 bases, leaving 21 bases between them. CDR3 length equals 18 residues. Germline V gives CDR1 LNHNV, CDR2 YYDKDF (reference sequence). The CDR3 DNA sequence: TGTGCCACCAGCAGAGCACAGGGCTGGGGGGGCATACCCTACGAGCAGTACTTC. It is translated as CATSRAQGWGGIPYEQYF.

The rearrangement joins TRBV3-1 (or the pseudogene TRBV3-2) to TRBJ1-3; possible D gene TRBD1, 5 bases. Germline V lookup: CDR1 LGHDT, CDR2 YNNKEL (reference sequence). The CDR3 length is 14 residues. V was trimmed by 2 bases and J by 2 bases, leaving 7 bases between them. DNA of the CDR3: TGTGCCAGCAGCCAATCGGGGGCTGGAAACACCATATATTTT. Translation: CASSQSGAGNTIYF.

The chain links TRBV5-4 to TRBJ1-6; possibly TRBD1 for D (5 bases). Looked up from germline, CDR1 is SGHNT and CDR2 is YYREEE (reference sequence). The CDR3 is made up of 15 amino acids. The V gene lost 3 bases and the J gene lost 7 bases, with 14 bases spanning the gap. CDR3 DNA sequence: TGTGCCAGCAGCTCTGCAGGGAATTCGAATTCACCCCTCCACTTT. The encoded protein is CASSSAGNSNSPLHF.

This chain links TRBV7-8 with TRBJ1-4; no definite D call. The CDR3 is 15 residues long. The V gene lost 5 bases and the J gene lost 6 bases, with 16 bases spanning the gap. CDR1 is SGHVS and CDR2 is FQNEAQ in the germline V gene. The CDR3: CASSPGVGFYEKLFF. In DNA form, the CDR3 reads TGTGCCAGCAGCCCCGGGGTAGGGTTTTATGAAAAACTGTTTTTT.

The J gene is TRBJ2-5, the V gene TRBV21-1; TRBD1 is the table's D call, not checked against the DNA. TRBV21-1 is a pseudogene segment. The CDR3 sequence is 16 residues long. This CDR3 reads CASSKGDNRVRETQYF. The CDR3 DNA sequence: TGTGCCAGCAGCAAAGGGGATAACAGGGTCCGAGAGACCCAGTACTTC.

The V and J genes are TRBV7-2 and TRBJ1-3; weak D call: TRBD1 (6 bases). CDR1 and CDR2 (germline): SGHTA, FQGNSA. The length of the CDR3 is 16 residues. V lost 0 bases to trimming and J lost 2 bases, with 11 bases between them. In DNA, the CDR3 is TGTGCCAGCAGCTTAGCTAGTAGGGGGGCTGGAAACACCATATATTTT. Translating it yields CASSLASRGAGNTIYF.

The V gene is TRBV25-1, the J gene TRBJ1-5, with 8 bases lining up with TRBD1. CDR1 and CDR2 from the germline V gene are MGHDK and SYGVNS. The CDR3 runs 15 residues. V shed 8 bases, J shed 6 bases, and the junction held 12 bases outside the gene matches. The CDR3 sequence is CASSPGPGGGQPQHF. In DNA, the CDR3 is TGTGCCAGCTCCCCCGGGCCAGGGGGCGGTCAGCCCCAGCATTTT.

The V and J genes are TRBV5-1 and TRBJ2-2; weak D call: TRBD2 (6 bases). This CDR3 spans 16 amino acids. CDR1 is SGHRS and CDR2 is YFSETQ in the germline V gene. V was cut by 0 bases and J by 5 bases, with 14 bases left in between. CDR3 protein: CASSLDGGVGTGELFF. Here the CDR3 DNA reads TGCGCCAGCAGCTTGGACGGGGGAGTAGGAACCGGGGAGCTGTTTTTT. The full variable domain, completed using reference TRBV5-1 and TRBJ2-2, is KAGVTQTPRYLIKTRGQQVTLSCSPISGHRSVSWYQQTPGQGLQFLFEYFSETQRNKGNFPGRFSGRQFSNSRSEMNVSTLELGDSALYLCASSLDGGVGTGELFFGEGSRLTVL.

V gene TRBV28 combines with J gene TRBJ2-4, with TRBD1 matching 7 bases. The germline V gene has CDR1 MDHEN and CDR2 SYDVKM. The CDR3 sequence is 15 residues long. Trimming cost V 6 bases and J 0 bases; bases outside gene matches: 5. CDR3 sequence reads: CASRRQGSAKNIQYF. Written as DNA, the CDR3 is TGTGCCAGCAGACGACAGGGTTCAGCCAAAAACATTCAGTACTTC.

CDR3 DNA: TGTGCCAGCAGCTTAGTTAGCTCTGGAAACACCATATATTTT. Translating it yields CASSLVSSGNTIYF. V usage is TRBV7-9 and J usage is TRBJ1-3; D unclear. The V gene lost 1 base and the J gene lost 0 bases, with 4 bases spanning the gap. CDR1 is SEHNR and CDR2 is FQNEAQ in the germline V gene (reference sequence). The CDR3 covers 14 residues. Supplemented by reference TRBV7-9 and TRBJ1-3, the full variable domain reads DTGVSQNPRHKITKRGQNVTFRCDPISEHNRLYWYRQTLGQGPEFLTYFQNEAQLEKSRLLSDRFSAERPKGSFSTLEIQRTEQGDSAMYLCASSLVSSGNTIYFGEGSWLTVV.

This clone has just a few counts. This sequence joins TRBV18 and TRBJ1-4, with 11 bases fitting TRBD1. The V segment lost 2 bases and the J segment 2 bases; nucleotides outside the gene matches: 1. Germline V lookup: CDR1 KGHSH, CDR2 LQKENI. The CDR3 spans 16 residues. The CDR3 DNA reads TGTGCCAGCTCACCAGGGACAGGGGGGACTAATGAAAAACTGTTTTTT. It specifies CASSPGTGGTNEKLFF.

The CDR3 sequence: CATSRDLGNEQFF. CDR3 coding DNA: TGTGCCACCAGCAGAGATTTGGGTAATGAGCAGTTCTTC. This chain joins TRBV15 and TRBJ2-1; D is undetermined. Germline CDR1 is LNHNV and CDR2 is YYDKDF (reference sequence). This CDR3 has 13 amino acids. The germline V and J ends were trimmed by 0 bases and 7 bases, with 7 bases remaining between them.

The rearrangement joins TRBV21-1 to TRBJ2-7; the table's TRBD1 call for D was not verified on the DNA. TRBV21-1 is marked as a pseudogene. The CDR3 covers 15 residues. For the CDR3, the DNA is TGTGCCAGCAGCAAACTAACAGGCGTCTCCTACGAGCAGTACTTC. Translation gives CASSKLTGVSYEQYF.

The chain links TRBV18 to TRBJ1-5; D is ambiguous. Germline V gene lookup returns CDR1 KGHSH and CDR2 LQKENI. Trimming cost V 5 bases and J 3 bases, with 11 bases left between them. The CDR3 has 14 amino acids. The CDR3 DNA is TGTGCCAGCTCAACGACACAAATCAATCAGCCCCAGCATTTT. Translated, it gives CASSTTQINQPQHF. Full variable domain (outside the CDR3, taken from reference TRBV18 and TRBJ1-5): NAGVMQNPRHLVRRRGQEARLRCSPMKGHSHVYWYRQLPEEGLKFMVYLQKENIIDESGMPKERFSAEFPKEGPSILRIQQVVRGDSAAYFCASSTTQINQPQHFGDGTRLSIL.

The chain uses TRBV7-9 and TRBJ1-2; weak D call: TRBD1 (5 bases). Trimming removed 2 bases at V and 8 bases at J, with 6 bases between. CDR1 SEHNR and CDR2 FQNEAQ come from the germline V gene (reference sequence). This CDR3 contains 11 residues. This chain's CDR3 is CASSLRDGYTF. The CDR3 bases are TGTGCCAGCAGCTTAAGGGACGGCTACACCTTC.

This sequence joins TRBV4-2 and TRBJ2-7; D is undetermined. This CDR3 region has 13 residues. The V end was cut by 0 bases, the J end by 2 bases, with 5 bases between. Germline-derived CDR1 and CDR2 are LGHNA and YNFKEQ. The CDR3 DNA is TGTGCCAGCAGCCAAGAATCCCCCTACGAGCAGTACTTC. Encoded protein: CASSQESPYEQYF.

The J gene is TRBJ2-5, the V gene TRBV19, with unresolved D. V gave up 5 bases and J gave up 1 base, with 8 bases separating them. Germline V gene lookup returns CDR1 LNHDA and CDR2 SQIVND (reference sequence). The CDR3 covers 13 residues. CDR3 amino acids: CASSAVGQETQYF. The CDR3 DNA sequence: TGTGCCAGTAGTGCCGTAGGCCAAGAGACCCAGTACTTC.

This clone was recorded once. J is TRBJ2-7 and V is TRBV11-1; TRBD2 aligns across 7 bases. CDR3 length: 15 residues. Unmatched junction bases numbered 8, after V lost 3 bases and J lost 3 bases. CDR1 is SGHAT, CDR2 FQDESV, per germline (reference sequence). CDR3 sequence (DNA): TGTGCCAGCAGCTTGGGGCTAGCGGTCGTCTACGAGCAGTACTTC. This codes for CASSLGLAVVYEQYF.